One sample yielded the 31 T cell receptor beta chains listed below, sequenced in a study of T cell responses to AZD1222 COVID-19 vaccine (dated by TCRdb to about 2021). The label giving this sample's time point can be read as: baseline before first vaccination. Libraries were made using the immunoSEQ multiplex PCR assay. The table comes from immuneACCESS by way of TCRdb, which keeps in-frame sequences with V and J called. Part of the clones is missing from these tables; in studies checked, under half for an unresolved V gene and the rest for unknown reasons. In this sample the table shows 150,000 to 180,000 clones, roughly nine tenths of which occur a single time. The biggest ten clones account for 3.1% of the sample. Source: peripheral blood, taken on day 0 of AZD1222 vaccination. These receptors all stem from an adult in good health.

The rearrangement joins TRBV10-3 to TRBJ2-7, with 9 positions matching TRBD1. CDR1 is ENHRY, CDR2 SYGVKD, per germline. The CDR3 runs to 14 residues. V trimming: 6 bases; J trimming: 5 bases; junction bases outside the gene matches: 8. The CDR3 DNA reads as TGTGCCATCAGCCCCGGGACAGGGAAGAACGAGCAGTACTTC. Its translation is CAISPGTGKNEQYF.

V usage is TRBV12-1 and J usage is TRBJ2-2; TRBD1 was called by the table and not checked on the DNA. TRBV12-1 is described as a pseudogene. The CDR3 length is 16 residues. CDR3 protein: CASSPPSRPLGGELFF. The CDR3 DNA sequence: TGTGCCAGCAGCCCTCCGTCCAGGCCCCTTGGCGGGGAGCTGTTTTTT.

This chain uses TRBV18 with TRBJ1-5; D is unclear. Trimming took 5 bases from V and 2 from J, leaving 4 bases between them. This CDR3 contains 12 residues. From germline, CDR1 is KGHSH and CDR2 LQKENI. CDR3: CASSNGNQPQHF. CDR3 bases: TGTGCCAGCTCAAACGGCAATCAGCCCCAGCATTTT.

The rearrangement links TRBV14 to TRBJ1-3, with 12 bases matching TRBD1. V lost 5 bases and J lost 10; bases outside the gene matches: 9. Germline V gives CDR1 SGHDN, CDR2 FVKESK. The length of the CDR3 is 15 residues. The CDR3 sequence: CASSAPGQGAGTIYF. In nucleotides, the CDR3 is TGTGCCAGCAGCGCACCGGGACAGGGGGCCGGGACCATATATTTT.

The rearrangement links TRBV5-1 to TRBJ1-4, with D possibly TRBD1 on 5 matching bases. The CDR3 is 14 residues long. V was clipped by 2 bases and J by 5 bases, with 10 bases between them. Germline V gene data show CDR1 as SGHRS and CDR2 as YFSETQ. The CDR3 region has the DNA TGCGCCAGCAGCTTCGAGGGGCGAAATGAAAAACTGTTTTTT. This translates into CASSFEGRNEKLFF.

The chain has TRBV20-1 and TRBJ1-1; no clear D gene. The germline V and J ends were trimmed by 7 bases and 9 bases, with 15 bases remaining between them. The length of the CDR3 is 11 residues. The germline gives CDR1 DFQATT, CDR2 SNEGSKA (reference sequence). CDR3 residues: CSVVREGKAFF. The DNA for the CDR3 is TGCAGTGTCGTTCGGGAAGGGAAAGCTTTCTTT.

This sequence joins TRBV3-1 (or the pseudogene TRBV3-2) and TRBJ1-5; D is unclear. CDR3 length: 15 residues. In germline, CDR1 is LGHDT, CDR2 YNNKEL (reference sequence). V gave up 1 base and J gave up 3 bases, with 10 bases separating them. The chain's CDR3 is CASSQGFQANQPQHF. The CDR3 DNA follows: TGTGCCAGCAGCCAAGGTTTCCAGGCCAATCAGCCCCAGCATTTT.

The rearrangement uses TRBV20-1 and TRBJ1-2; no definite D call. Germline assignment: CDR1 DFQATT and CDR2 SNEGSKA (reference sequence). The V and J ends lost 5 bases and 3 bases respectively, with 7 bases between them. The CDR3 is 11 residues long. Here the CDR3 DNA reads TGCAGTGCTCACAGTGACTATGGCTACACCTTC. It codes for CSAHSDYGYTF.

The V call is TRBV7-2, the J call TRBJ2-5; D gene uncertain. The CDR3 covers 13 residues. Between the trimmed V and J ends, which lost 2 bases and 5 bases, there was a span of 9 bases. Germline V gene lookup returns CDR1 SGHTA and CDR2 FQGNSA. The CDR3 bases are TGTGCCAGCAGCTTATGGGGTGGGGAGACCCAGTACTTC. Translated, it gives CASSLWGGETQYF.

The V and J genes are TRBV5-4 and TRBJ2-1; TRBD2 matches 7 bases. Trimming took 4 bases from V and 7 from J; bases not matched to a gene: 11. CDR3 length: 15 residues. Germline V gene sequence: CDR1 SGHNT, CDR2 YYREEE (reference sequence). CDR3 region: CASSPRGERGNEQFF. The CDR3, as DNA: TGTGCCAGCAGCCCCCGGGGGGAGCGGGGAAATGAGCAGTTCTTC.

In this sample, this clone turned up a few times. This rearrangement joins TRBV7-9 to TRBJ1-5, with D possibly TRBD1 on 5 matching bases. The germline gives CDR1 SEHNR, CDR2 FQNEAQ (reference sequence). This CDR3 has 15 amino acids. Trimming cost V 5 bases and J 2 bases, with 13 bases left between them. The CDR3 spells CASSVGTTGNQPQHF. CDR3 nucleotides: TGTGCCAGCAGCGTAGGGACTACGGGCAATCAGCCCCAGCATTTT.

This chain connects TRBV20-1 to TRBJ2-7, with D tentatively TRBD1 or TRBD2 (5 bases each). The CDR3 runs to 10 residues. The germline V and J ends were trimmed by 4 bases and 9 bases, with 10 bases remaining between them. Per the germline V gene, CDR1 is DFQATT and CDR2 is SNEGSKA (reference sequence). DNA of the CDR3: TGCAGTGCTACGGGGCAAGGGCAGTACTTC. It codes for CSATGQGQYF.

V gene TRBV11-3 combines with J gene TRBJ2-1, with 8 bases aligning to TRBD2. CDR1 is SGHNT and CDR2 is YENEEA in the germline V gene. The V and J ends lost 5 bases and 4 bases, in that order; junction bases with no gene match: 7. CDR3 length equals 15 residues. The CDR3 spells CASSRLGGVYNEQFF. The CDR3 nucleotides read TGTGCCAGCAGCCGCCTCGGGGGGGTTTACAATGAGCAGTTCTTC. The full variable domain, with the rest looked up from reference TRBV11-3 and TRBJ2-1, is EAGVVQSPRYKIIEKKQPVAFWCNPISGHNTLYWYLQNLGQGPELLIRYENEEAVDDSQLPKDRFSAERLKGVDSTLKIQPAELGDSAVYLCASSRLGGVYNEQFFGPGTRLTVL.

The chain carries TRBV3-1 (or the pseudogene TRBV3-2) and TRBJ1-1; D is unresolved. CDR3 size: 14 residues. Trimming cost V 2 bases and J 1 base, with 8 bases left between them. From germline, CDR1 is LGHDT and CDR2 YNNKEL (reference sequence). CDR3 sequence reads: CASSQRNRNTEAFF. The DNA of the CDR3 is TGTGCCAGCAGCCAAAGAAACAGGAACACTGAAGCTTTCTTT.

This clone showed up just once. The chain combines TRBV19 with TRBJ1-2; a weak D match, TRBD1 (6 bases). CDR1 and CDR2 from the germline V gene are LNHDA and SQIVND (reference sequence). The CDR3 is made up of 14 amino acids. V lost 6 bases, J lost 3 bases, and 14 bases lay in between. CDR3 DNA: TGTGCCAGTAGAGAAAGGGGGAGGGACTATGGCTACACCTTC. Translating gives CASRERGRDYGYTF.

The chain uses TRBV7-2 and TRBJ1-2, with D tentatively TRBD1 (5 bases). CDR3 size: 14 residues. V was pared by 4 bases and J by 2 bases, with 11 bases between. CDR1 and CDR2 from the germline V gene are SGHTA and FQGNSA. CDR3 sequence: CASSSGTGNYGYTF. CDR3 nucleotides: TGTGCCAGCAGCTCCGGGACGGGAAACTATGGCTACACCTTC.

The chain recombines TRBV5-4 with TRBJ2-3; 11 bases are shared with TRBD2. Germline V gene lookup returns CDR1 SGHNT and CDR2 YYREEE (reference sequence). The CDR3 contains 15 residues. Trimming cost V 4 bases and J 5 bases; bases outside gene matches: 6. The CDR3 nucleotides are TGTGCCAGCAGCCCGACTAGCGGGACTGGAGATACGCAGTATTTT. Its protein is CASSPTSGTGDTQYF.

The genes are TRBV19 and TRBJ1-1, with a weak D call TRBD1 (5 bases). The germline V gene encodes CDR1 LNHDA and CDR2 SQIVND (reference sequence). There are 14 residues in the CDR3. Trimming pared 6 bases from V and 1 base from J, leaving 12 bases between. The CDR3 DNA sequence: TGTGCCAGTAGCCGACAGTTAGAGAACACTGAAGCTTTCTTT. Amino acid sequence: CASSRQLENTEAFF.

This chain uses TRBV28 with TRBJ1-5, with D unresolved. The CDR3 is 13 residues long. Germline loops: CDR1 MDHEN, CDR2 SYDVKM. V dropped 6 bases and J dropped 9 bases, with 15 bases sitting between them. The CDR3 here is CASSADSNRPQHF. For the CDR3, the DNA is TGTGCCAGCAGCGCTGATTCAAACCGGCCCCAGCATTTT.

The CDR3 protein is CSVTDGSYEQYF. CDR3 coding DNA: TGCAGCGTGACGGACGGCTCCTACGAGCAGTACTTC. The V call is TRBV29-1, the J call TRBJ2-7; no reliable D call. Germline lookup yields CDR1 SQVTM and CDR2 ANQGSEA. The CDR3 length is 12 residues. V was clipped by 6 bases and J by 0 bases, with 9 bases between them.

The chain recombines TRBV25-1 with TRBJ1-5; tentative D call: TRBD1 (5 bases). V was cut by 4 bases and J by 0 bases, with 7 bases left in between. This CDR3 is built from 14 residues. Germline CDR1 is MGHDK and CDR2 is SYGVNS. The CDR3 DNA reads TGTGCCAGCAGTGGGGGACTTAGCAATCAGCCCCAGCATTTT. It specifies CASSGGLSNQPQHF.

The chain carries TRBV13 and TRBJ1-1; D is undetermined. Trimming took 6 bases from V and 0 from J, leaving 14 bases between them. Germline-derived CDR1 and CDR2 are PRHDT and FYEKMQ (reference sequence). The CDR3 is 15 residues long. The CDR3 nucleotides read TGTGCCAGCAGGATCCAAGGGTTAATGAACACTGAAGCTTTCTTT. This gives the protein CASRIQGLMNTEAFF.

J is TRBJ1-1 and V is TRBV10-3; D is undetermined. In germline, CDR1 is ENHRY, CDR2 SYGVKD. CDR3 length equals 13 residues. V was shortened by 0 bases and J by 3 bases, with 5 bases between the two germline ends. As DNA, the CDR3 is TGTGCCATCAGTGAGTCGCAGGACACTGAAGCTTTCTTT. Translation gives CAISESQDTEAFF.

The chain links TRBV5-4 to TRBJ2-2, with a weak D call TRBD1 (6 bases). Deletions cut 6 bases from V and 4 bases from J, with 22 bases between. Germline CDR1 is SGHNT and CDR2 is YYREEE (reference sequence). The CDR3 contains 17 residues. In DNA form, the CDR3 reads TGTGCCAGCACTCTCCCAGGACAGACCTCTGGCACCGGGGAGCTGTTTTTT. Residues: CASTLPGQTSGTGELFF. The whole variable domain, filled in from reference TRBV5-4 and TRBJ2-2, reads ETGVTQSPTHLIKTRGQQVTLRCSSQSGHNTVSWYQQALGQGPQFIFQYYREEENGRGNFPPRFSGLQFPNYSSELNVNALELDDSALYLCASTLPGQTSGTGELFFGEGSRLTVL.

V gene TRBV6-5 combines with J gene TRBJ2-7; 12 bases line up with TRBD2. The CDR3 loop spans 15 amino acids. Germline V gene lookup returns CDR1 MNHEY and CDR2 SVGAGI. The J segment lost 4 bases and the V segment lost 6 bases, leaving 7 bases of the junction unmatched. The CDR3 nucleotides read TGTGCCAGCAGCCTTACTAGCGGGGGGAATTACGAGCAGTACTTC. Residues: CASSLTSGGNYEQYF.

The rearrangement uses TRBV18 and TRBJ2-7; TRBD1 matches at 8 bases. Germline V CDR1 and CDR2: KGHSH, LQKENI. The CDR3 runs to 15 residues. After removal of 2 bases from V and 9 bases from J, the junction contained 12 bases not matched to a gene. The CDR3 DNA follows: TGTGCCAGCTCACCAACACATGGGGACAGGATCGTGCAGTACTTC. Translated, it gives CASSPTHGDRIVQYF.

This rearrangement joins TRBV4-3 to TRBJ1-1, with 7 nucleotides matching TRBD1. The CDR3 spans 15 residues. Germline-derived CDR1 and CDR2 are LGHNA and YSLEER. V lost 4 bases to trimming and J lost 1 base; unmatched junction nucleotides: 6. Here the CDR3 reads CASSPSGTANTEAFF. For the CDR3, the DNA is TGCGCCAGCAGCCCTTCTGGGACAGCGAACACTGAAGCTTTCTTT.

V and J are TRBV6-1 and TRBJ2-1; the D is unclear. Trimming stripped 2 bases from V and 4 bases from J, with 6 bases between. CDR3 length: 13 amino acids. Germline V gene lookup returns CDR1 MNHNS and CDR2 SASEGT. The CDR3 loop reads CASSEQGYNEQFF. In DNA, the CDR3 is TGTGCCAGCAGTGAACAAGGGTACAATGAGCAGTTCTTC.

The chain is built from TRBV6-5 and TRBJ1-3; D is ambiguous. V lost 6 bases, J lost 2 bases, and 8 bases lay in between. The CDR3 is made up of 13 amino acids. Germline V gene data show CDR1 as MNHEY and CDR2 as SVGAGI. This CDR3 is CASRTSPGNTIYF. The CDR3 bases are TGTGCCAGCAGGACCTCACCTGGAAACACCATATATTTT.

V gene TRBV4-1 combines with J gene TRBJ1-4; TRBD1 matches at 9 bases. The CDR3 loop spans 14 amino acids. V trimming: 3 bases; J trimming: 4 bases; junction bases outside the gene matches: 0. CDR1 and CDR2 from the germline V gene are MGHRA and YSYEKL. The CDR3 loop reads CASSQTGGNEKLFF. The CDR3 DNA reads as TGCGCCAGCAGCCAGACAGGGGGTAATGAAAAACTGTTTTTT.

The J gene is TRBJ1-6, the V gene TRBV3-1 (or the pseudogene TRBV3-2); D gene uncertain. This CDR3 is built from 14 residues. CDR1 and CDR2 from the germline V gene are LGHDT and YNNKEL (reference sequence). The V end lost 0 bases, the J end lost 7 bases, and 7 bases lay between the germline ends. The CDR3 here is CASSQERGNSPLHF. The CDR3 nucleotides are TGTGCCAGCAGCCAAGAGCGGGGAAATTCACCCCTCCACTTT.